This T cell receptor (beta chain) was found in a study of blood T cell repertoires in COVID-19. As for the study in general: Samples of COVID-19 (acute and convalescent) were obtained from the United States, Italy and Spain.

J gave up 1 base and V 0 bases, and 3 bases lay outside the gene matches. The CDR3 loop spans 16 amino acids. Germline V lookup: CDR1 SGDLS, CDR2 YYNGEE. Original data processing: By means of reference gene primer amplification, nucleated cell counts were estimated. The repertoire was sequenced with immunoSEQ multiplex PCR; TCRdb's copy has only in-frame clones and lacks some. The DNA was the basis for D and trimming; V, J and clone size are from that table. This table holds fewer than 700,000 clones, roughly 89% found once. Followed over time, Seattle patients had been enrolled while infection was active.

The rearrangement uses TRBV9 and TRBJ2-2; TRBD2 matches at 7 bases. The specimen was peripheral blood. This TCR was sampled from a woman aged 50 to 65 with COVID-19, enrolled during active disease. The CDR3 nucleotides are TGTGCCAGCAGCGTAGACGGCGGGGGGAACACCGGGGAGCTGTTTTTT. Its translation is CASSVDGGGNTGELFF.